This T cell receptor beta chain emerged from a study of blood T cell repertoires in COVID-19. Per the study methods: Scientists estimated how many nucleated cells there were by amplifying reference gene primers. Only in-frame clones appear in the TCRdb table, and some are missing; sequencing was by immunoSEQ multiplex PCR. The V and J calls and clone size come from that table; D and trimming were worked out from the DNA. The profile covers roughly 200,000 clones, with roughly 87% appearing a single time and 7.8% taken by the ten largest. V gave up 1 base and J gave up 7 bases; unmatched junction bases: 0. There are 13 residues in the CDR3. This clone was seen a single time.

This receptor was identified in a woman aged 55-75 years with COVID-19, enrolled during active disease. The sample taken for sequencing was peripheral blood. The V gene is TRBV12-3 or TRBV12-4, the J gene TRBJ1-4, with 7 bases lining up with TRBD1. The CDR3 DNA is TGTGCCAGCAGTTTAGGACAGGGTGAAAAACTGTTTTTT. Protein: CASSLGQGEKLFF.